The rows below give T cell receptor beta chains drawn from one sample of a study of a mutant IDH1 vaccine in newly diagnosed glioma. For these receptors, no antigen is known. Generated by immunoSEQ multiplex PCR, the TCRdb table keeps only in-frame clones and is missing some. The sample includes 56,000 or so clones, around 78% of them seen just once. This specimen was PBMCs, taken from a glioma patient whose treatment included an IDH1 peptide vaccine. All receptors come from a woman aged 40 to 50 with glioma. Each CDR3 is given with its conserved first and last residue. A D gene is named only where the DNA matches it firmly. Some rows mark clone size as missing; the rest say once, few, many or name a class of expanded clone.

abundance	v_gene	j_gene	d_gene	CDR3nt	CDR3aa
.	TRBV7-2	TRBJ2-7	.	TGTGCCAGCAGTCCCGTCAGGCAAAGGGTTTACGAGCAGTACTTC	CASSPVRQRVYEQYF
medium-sized	TRBV19	TRBJ1-1	.	TGTGCCAGTATTAGGGAGGGACGCACTGAAGCTTTCTTT	CASIREGRTEAFF
.	TRBV5-6	TRBJ1-4	TRBD1	TGTGCCAGCAGCTTGTACGGGACAGGGGCCGCTTGGGGTGAAAAACTGTTTTTT	CASSLYGTGAAWGEKLFF
once	TRBV7-2	TRBJ2-5	.	TGTGCCAGCAGCCCCTACGGGGTGCAGACCCAGTACTTC	CASSPYGVQTQYF
.	TRBV4-1	TRBJ1-2	TRBD1	TGCGCCAGCAGCAGGCAGGGGGCAGGCTATGGCTACACCTTC	CASSRQGAGYGYTF
.	TRBV7-9	TRBJ1-3	TRBD1	TGTGCCAGCAGCTTAATGGCAGGGGGCGAGGGAAACACCATATATTTT	CASSLMAGGEGNTIYF
.	TRBV2	TRBJ1-5	.	TGTGCCAGCAGTGAAGCGTTGTCCGGGGGCAATCAGCCCCAGCATTTT	CASSEALSGGNQPQHF
.	TRBV6-5	TRBJ1-5	.	TGTGCCAGCAGTAAAGACAGGTTTAGCAATCAGCCCCAGCATTTT	CASSKDRFSNQPQHF
.	TRBV4-1	TRBJ2-1	.	TGCGCCAGCAGCCACCGGTCCGACAATGAGCAGTTCTTC	CASSHRSDNEQFF
.	TRBV9	TRBJ1-4	.	TGTGCCAGCAGCGTCGCGGACCTGGGAACTAATGAAAAACTGTTTTTT	CASSVADLGTNEKLFF
.	TRBV5-1	TRBJ2-1	.	TGCGCCAGCAGCGTGGAGGTTTTCTACAATGAGCAGTTCTTC	CASSVEVFYNEQFF
.	TRBV6-1	TRBJ1-5	.	TGTGCCAGCAGTGAAGCGTTCGACATCCAGTCCCAGCATTTT	CASSEAFDIQSQHF
.	TRBV6-6	TRBJ1-4	.	TGTGCCAGCAGTACCTATCCAGCGCCCAACAATGAAAAACTGTTTTTT	CASSTYPAPNNEKLFF
.	TRBV10-1	TRBJ2-3	TRBD2	TGCGCCAGCAGTGACCCGGGGGGACTTCGCACAGATACGCAGTATTTT	CASSDPGGLRTDTQYF
.	TRBV4-1	TRBJ1-1	.	TGCGCCAGCAGCCAAGTGTCTGTACGGGTCACTGAAGCTTTCTTT	CASSQVSVRVTEAFF
few	TRBV5-6	TRBJ2-5	TRBD2	TGTGCCAGCAGTTCCGGGACTAGCGGGGGGGCCTCAGAGACCCAGTACTTC	CASSSGTSGGASETQYF
.	TRBV6-1	TRBJ1-2	.	TGTGCCAGCAGTGAGTACTATGGCTACACCTTC	CASSEYYGYTF
few	TRBV19	TRBJ1-1	.	TGTGCCAGTAGTATAGTTCGCGATACTGAAGCTTTCTTT	CASSIVRDTEAFF
.	TRBV4-1	TRBJ1-2	TRBD1	TGCGCCAGCAGCCAAGACAGTGGTGCAGGGGGGAACTATGGCTACACCTTC	CASSQDSGAGGNYGYTF
.	TRBV6-5	TRBJ2-5	.	TGTGCCAGCAGTGAACAGGGAGAGACCCAGTACTTC	CASSEQGETQYF
.	TRBV19	TRBJ1-2	.	TGTGCCAGTAGGCCGAGCCTCTATGGCTACACCTTC	CASRPSLYGYTF
.	TRBV5-4	TRBJ1-1	TRBD1	TGTGCCAGCAGCGTGGGACAGCTAGAAGCTTTCTTT	CASSVGQLEAFF
.	TRBV5-1	TRBJ1-4	.	TGCGCCAGCAGCTTCCAGACAAATGAAAAACTGTTTTTT	CASSFQTNEKLFF
.	TRBV13	TRBJ2-5	.	TGTGCCAGCAGCTTAAAAGGGGGTCCGTGGGAGACCCAGTACTTC	CASSLKGGPWETQYF
.	TRBV2	TRBJ2-2	.	TGTGCCAGCAGTGAGGGGATAACGAACACCGGGGAGCTGTTTTTT	CASSEGITNTGELFF
.	TRBV2	TRBJ1-2	.	TGTGCCAGCAGTGTAGGACGGAGCTACACCTTC	CASSVGRSYTF
.	TRBV19	TRBJ1-5	TRBD1	TGTGCCAGTAGTATACCGGGACAGGGGGCGAGACAGCCCCAGCATTTT	CASSIPGQGARQPQHF
.	TRBV4-1	TRBJ1-5	.	TGCGCCAGCAGCCAAGATGGGTTGATCCCCCTCCGCCTAAGCAATCAGCCCCAGCATTTT	CASSQDGLIPLRLSNQPQHF
.	TRBV7-2	TRBJ2-5	.	TGTGCCAGCAGCTTCGGGGGAACCGATCAAGAGACCCAGTACTTC	CASSFGGTDQETQYF
.	TRBV5-4	TRBJ1-2	TRBD1	TGTGCCAGCAGCTTCGACAGGGAAAACTATGGCTACACCTTC	CASSFDRENYGYTF
.	TRBV5-6	TRBJ1-1	TRBD1	TGTGCCAGCGCCCCACTCTACAGGGGGAACACTGAAGCTTTCTTT	CASAPLYRGNTEAFF
.	TRBV4-1	TRBJ2-3	.	TGCGCCAGCAGCCAAGAAGGGAAGGTGGGAGATACGCAGTATTTT	CASSQEGKVGDTQYF
.	TRBV5-1	TRBJ2-6	.	TGCGCCAGCAGCCCCACAGGCCCTGGGGCCAACGTCCTGACTTTC	CASSPTGPGANVLTF
once	TRBV7-9	TRBJ1-3	.	TGTGCCAGCAGCTTGGTCCAAAGAGACACCATATATTTT	CASSLVQRDTIYF
.	TRBV5-5	TRBJ2-5	TRBD2	TGTGCCAGCACCCTTAAGGGACTAGCAGCCCAAGAGACCCAGTACTTC	CASTLKGLAAQETQYF
.	TRBV6-1	TRBJ2-7	.	TGTGCCAGCAGTGCACAGGTTCGCGAGCAGTACTTC	CASSAQVREQYF
.	TRBV2	TRBJ2-7	.	TGTGCCAGCGGGCAGGTGGGTCCCTACGAGCAGTACTTC	CASGQVGPYEQYF
.	TRBV7-9	TRBJ2-3	TRBD2	TGTGCCAGCAGCTATGGACTAGCGGGGGGTGGAGATACGCAGTATTTT	CASSYGLAGGGDTQYF
once	TRBV4-1	TRBJ2-7	.	TGCGCCAGCAGCCAAACGGGGCAGGGAAACTACGAGCAGTACTTC	CASSQTGQGNYEQYF
.	TRBV15	TRBJ1-5	.	TGTGCCACCAGCAGAGGTGTTGGCGGAATTCAGCCCCAGCATTTT	CATSRGVGGIQPQHF
.	TRBV25-1	TRBJ2-7	.	TGTGCCAGCAGTGGACCCCATCAGTACTTC	CASSGPHQYF
.	TRBV7-9	TRBJ2-1	TRBD2	TGTGCCAGCAGCCAACCGCAGCGGGGGCCCGAGAATGAGCAGTTCTTC	CASSQPQRGPENEQFF
.	TRBV6-5	TRBJ2-1	.	TGTGCCAGCAGTTACAGCCAAATGGCGGGGGCGGGGGAGCAGTTCTTC	CASSYSQMAGAGEQFF
.	TRBV11-2	TRBJ2-7	.	TGTGCCAGCAGCTTGAGTGGGGGGGCTAACTACGAGCAGTACTTC	CASSLSGGANYEQYF
.	TRBV9	TRBJ2-3	.	TGTGCCAGCAGCGTAGCCCACGGGGACACAGATACGCAGTATTTT	CASSVAHGDTDTQYF
.	TRBV27	TRBJ1-2	.	TGTGCCAGCAGTTTTTCGCTGGGCTATGGCTACACCTTC	CASSFSLGYGYTF